The rows below give T cell receptor beta chains drawn from one sample of a study of radiotherapy plus CTLA-4 blockade in lung cancer. Profiled with immunoSEQ multiplex PCR; TCRdb holds only in-frame clones, not every one. The sample contains 85,000 to 130,000 clones, under 90% of which appear only once. Sequencing used peripheral blood, obtained from a patient treated with radiotherapy plus ipilimumab. These receptors were collected from a human donor with non-small cell lung cancer that progressed on radiotherapy plus ipilimumab. Some clones in this sample may be carry-over from other donors' samples. Each CDR3 is given with its conserved first and last residue. The D gene is left open where the match is weak. Clone size is shown for a subset of rows, as once, few, many or a class of expanded clone.

J gene: TRBJ2-6
clone size: NA
V gene: TRBV30
D gene: TRBD1
CDR3 protein: CAWTGQGASGANVLTF
CDR3 DNA: TGTGCCTGGACGGGACAGGGGGCTTCTGGGGCCAACGTCCTGACTTTC

J gene: TRBJ1-1
clone size: NA
V gene: TRBV4-1
D gene: NA
CDR3 protein: CASSRGGWSTEAFF
CDR3 DNA: TGCGCCAGCAGCCGGGGAGGGTGGAGCACTGAAGCTTTCTTT

J gene: TRBJ1-6
clone size: NA
V gene: TRBV6-1
D gene: NA
CDR3 protein: CASSRSILAGSPLHF
CDR3 DNA: TGTGCCAGCAGCCGCTCTATTCTTGCGGGATCACCCCTCCACTTT

J gene: TRBJ1-5
clone size: NA
V gene: TRBV19
D gene: NA
CDR3 protein: CASSIVRGKGPQHF
CDR3 DNA: TGTGCCAGTAGTATAGTAAGAGGAAAGGGGCCCCAGCATTTT

J gene: TRBJ1-2
clone size: once
V gene: TRBV7-8
D gene: TRBD1
CDR3 protein: CASSLSTGVGGYTF
CDR3 DNA: TGTGCCAGCAGCTTAAGTACAGGGGTAGGCGGCTACACCTTC

J gene: TRBJ2-3
clone size: NA
V gene: TRBV6-4
D gene: TRBD2
CDR3 protein: CASSLSGGTDTQYF
CDR3 DNA: TGTGCCAGCAGTTTAAGCGGGGGCACAGATACGCAGTATTTT

J gene: TRBJ2-3
clone size: NA
V gene: TRBV6-1
D gene: NA
CDR3 protein: CASRPNKAWKYF
CDR3 DNA: TGTGCCAGCAGACCCAATAAGGCCTGGAAGTATTTT

J gene: TRBJ2-5
clone size: NA
V gene: TRBV5-5
D gene: TRBD1
CDR3 protein: CASSLQGVEETQYF
CDR3 DNA: TGTGCCAGCAGCTTACAGGGGGTTGAAGAGACCCAGTACTTC

J gene: TRBJ2-7
clone size: NA
V gene: TRBV10-3
D gene: NA
CDR3 protein: CAISDQQKQYF
CDR3 DNA: TGTGCCATCAGTGACCAACAGAAGCAGTACTTC

J gene: TRBJ2-4
clone size: NA
V gene: TRBV9
D gene: NA
CDR3 protein: CASSLTSSKNIQYF
CDR3 DNA: TGTGCCAGCAGCCTAACTAGTTCCAAAAACATTCAGTACTTC

J gene: TRBJ2-7
clone size: NA
V gene: TRBV18
D gene: NA
CDR3 protein: CASSPHPGNEQYF
CDR3 DNA: TGTGCCAGCTCACCACATCCCGGGAACGAGCAGTACTTC

J gene: TRBJ1-3
clone size: NA
V gene: TRBV5-1
D gene: NA
CDR3 protein: CASSLLEHNSGNTIYF
CDR3 DNA: TGCGCCAGCAGCTTGTTGGAGCACAACTCTGGAAACACCATATATTTT

J gene: TRBJ1-6
clone size: NA
V gene: TRBV18
D gene: NA
CDR3 protein: CASSPRMSAGIASYNSPLHF
CDR3 DNA: TGTGCCAGCTCACCACGAATGTCTGCAGGGATCGCGTCCTATAATTCACCCCTCCACTTT

J gene: TRBJ1-3
clone size: few
V gene: TRBV7-9
D gene: NA
CDR3 protein: CASSLGGSSGNTIYF
CDR3 DNA: TGTGCCAGCAGCTTAGGAGGGTCCTCTGGAAACACCATATATTTT

J gene: TRBJ1-1
clone size: NA
V gene: TRBV4-1
D gene: NA
CDR3 protein: CASSQEAAYTEAFF
CDR3 DNA: TGCGCCAGCAGCCAAGAAGCCGCATACACTGAAGCTTTCTTT

J gene: TRBJ1-2
clone size: NA
V gene: TRBV7-2
D gene: NA
CDR3 protein: CASSLAAGQGNYGYTF
CDR3 DNA: TGTGCCAGCAGCTTAGCAGCCGGCCAAGGGAACTATGGCTACACCTTC

J gene: TRBJ2-1
clone size: NA
V gene: TRBV6-6
D gene: TRBD1
CDR3 protein: CASSYPGGLAYEQFF
CDR3 DNA: TGTGCCAGCAGCTATCCAGGGGGCCTAGCGTATGAGCAGTTCTTC

J gene: TRBJ2-5
clone size: NA
V gene: TRBV5-1
D gene: NA
CDR3 protein: CASSMANYQETQYF
CDR3 DNA: TGCGCCAGCTCAATGGCAAACTACCAAGAGACCCAGTACTTC

J gene: TRBJ2-7
clone size: NA
V gene: TRBV5-5
D gene: TRBD2
CDR3 protein: CASSFRTSGYEQYF
CDR3 DNA: TGTGCCAGCAGCTTCCGGACTAGCGGATACGAGCAGTACTTC

J gene: TRBJ1-1
clone size: NA
V gene: TRBV13
D gene: TRBD1
CDR3 protein: CASSMTGGQTEAFF
CDR3 DNA: TGTGCCAGCAGCATGACAGGGGGACAGACTGAAGCTTTCTTT

J gene: TRBJ2-3
clone size: NA
V gene: TRBV18
D gene: NA
CDR3 protein: CASSPPGGQRGTDTQYF
CDR3 DNA: TGTGCCAGCTCACCCCCCGGAGGGCAGCGCGGCACAGATACGCAGTATTTT

J gene: TRBJ1-4
clone size: NA
V gene: TRBV5-1
D gene: NA
CDR3 protein: CASSGESEKLFF
CDR3 DNA: TGCGCCAGCAGCGGGGAGTCAGAAAAACTGTTTTTT

J gene: TRBJ1-5
clone size: NA
V gene: TRBV28
D gene: TRBD1
CDR3 protein: CASSIRGWSQPQHF
CDR3 DNA: TGTGCCAGCAGCATCAGGGGGTGGAGTCAGCCCCAGCATTTT

J gene: TRBJ2-5
clone size: NA
V gene: TRBV6-6
D gene: NA
CDR3 protein: CASSYGETQYF
CDR3 DNA: TGTGCCAGCAGTTACGGGGAGACCCAGTACTTC

J gene: TRBJ2-7
clone size: NA
V gene: TRBV30
D gene: TRBD1
CDR3 protein: CAWRTPPARADRVTYEQYF
CDR3 DNA: TGTGCCTGGAGAACCCCCCCGGCGAGGGCGGACAGGGTCACCTACGAGCAGTACTTC

J gene: TRBJ1-2
clone size: NA
V gene: TRBV18
D gene: TRBD1
CDR3 protein: CASSPTSQGIGVGYTF
CDR3 DNA: TGTGCCAGCTCACCCACGTCACAGGGGATCGGAGTTGGCTACACCTTC

J gene: TRBJ1-1
clone size: NA
V gene: TRBV19
D gene: NA
CDR3 protein: CASTSIGKGDTEAFF
CDR3 DNA: TGTGCCAGTACCTCGATCGGGAAGGGGGACACTGAAGCTTTCTTT

J gene: TRBJ1-6
clone size: NA
V gene: TRBV9
D gene: NA
CDR3 protein: CASSVGGQGRGGSPLHF
CDR3 DNA: TGTGCCAGCAGCGTGGGAGGCCAGGGGCGAGGGGGTTCACCCCTCCACTTT

J gene: TRBJ2-3
clone size: few
V gene: TRBV7-9
D gene: NA
CDR3 protein: CASSSGRGGGTQYF
CDR3 DNA: TGTGCCAGCAGCTCGGGGCGGGGAGGAGGTACGCAGTATTTT

J gene: TRBJ1-1
clone size: NA
V gene: TRBV6-6
D gene: NA
CDR3 protein: CASSFLDRTGTEAFF
CDR3 DNA: TGTGCCAGCAGTTTCCTCGACAGGACGGGAACTGAAGCTTTCTTT

J gene: TRBJ1-3
clone size: NA
V gene: TRBV7-2
D gene: NA
CDR3 protein: CASSLALALYGGNTIYF
CDR3 DNA: TGTGCCAGCAGCTTAGCCCTAGCCCTTTATGGTGGAAACACCATATATTTT

J gene: TRBJ2-3
clone size: NA
V gene: TRBV12-5
D gene: TRBD2
CDR3 protein: CASGLGASGDTDTQYF
CDR3 DNA: TGTGCTAGTGGTTTGGGGGCTAGCGGGGACACAGATACGCAGTATTTT

J gene: TRBJ1-5
clone size: NA
V gene: TRBV5-1
D gene: NA
CDR3 protein: CASSPYWGPNQPQHF
CDR3 DNA: TGCGCCAGCAGCCCTTATTGGGGGCCTAATCAGCCCCAGCATTTT

J gene: TRBJ1-1
clone size: NA
V gene: TRBV11-2
D gene: NA
CDR3 protein: CASSLLWVNTEAFF
CDR3 DNA: TGTGCCAGCAGCTTACTGTGGGTGAACACTGAAGCTTTCTTT

J gene: TRBJ1-4
clone size: NA
V gene: TRBV9
D gene: TRBD1
CDR3 protein: CASSAQGAGANEKLFF
CDR3 DNA: TGTGCCAGCAGCGCACAGGGGGCAGGGGCTAATGAAAAACTGTTTTTT

J gene: TRBJ1-6
clone size: NA
V gene: TRBV7-2
D gene: NA
CDR3 protein: CASSSQVNSPLHF
CDR3 DNA: TGTGCCAGCAGCTCGCAGGTGAACTCACCCCTCCACTTT

J gene: TRBJ1-1
clone size: few
V gene: TRBV9
D gene: NA
CDR3 protein: CASSVEHMNTEAFF
CDR3 DNA: TGTGCCAGCAGCGTAGAACATATGAACACTGAAGCTTTCTTT

J gene: TRBJ2-7
clone size: NA
V gene: TRBV18
D gene: NA
CDR3 protein: CASSPPGPGEGEQYF
CDR3 DNA: TGTGCCAGCTCACCACCGGGACCAGGGGAAGGGGAGCAGTACTTC

J gene: TRBJ1-1
clone size: NA
V gene: TRBV6-7
D gene: NA
CDR3 protein: CASSYPRQGGNTEAFF
CDR3 DNA: TGTGCCAGCAGTTACCCTCGCCAGGGAGGGAACACTGAAGCTTTCTTT

J gene: TRBJ2-2
clone size: NA
V gene: TRBV2
D gene: NA
CDR3 protein: CASSERGKTPNTGELFF
CDR3 DNA: TGTGCCAGCAGTGAAAGGGGGAAAACTCCGAACACCGGGGAGCTGTTTTTT

J gene: TRBJ2-5
clone size: NA
V gene: TRBV7-7
D gene: TRBD1
CDR3 protein: CASSSLRGSQETQYF
CDR3 DNA: TGTGCTAGCAGCTCCCTCAGGGGGAGTCAAGAGACCCAGTACTTC

J gene: TRBJ2-1
clone size: NA
V gene: TRBV6-4
D gene: TRBD2
CDR3 protein: CASRGGSYNEQFF
CDR3 DNA: TGTGCCAGCAGGGGGGGGTCCTACAATGAGCAGTTCTTC

J gene: TRBJ2-7
clone size: NA
V gene: TRBV5-1
D gene: NA
CDR3 protein: CASSLASTAYEQYF
CDR3 DNA: TGCGCCAGCAGCTTGGCGTCCACAGCCTACGAGCAGTACTTC

J gene: TRBJ2-1
clone size: NA
V gene: TRBV7-3
D gene: NA
CDR3 protein: CASSKRRDSINEQFF
CDR3 DNA: TGTGCCAGCAGCAAAAGGAGGGACTCGATCAATGAGCAGTTCTTC

J gene: TRBJ1-5
clone size: NA
V gene: TRBV27
D gene: NA
CDR3 protein: CASSYAGAQPQHF
CDR3 DNA: TGTGCCAGCAGTTACGCAGGGGCGCAGCCCCAGCATTTT

J gene: TRBJ2-7
clone size: NA
V gene: TRBV4-3
D gene: TRBD1
CDR3 protein: CASSQDTRGYEQYF
CDR3 DNA: TGCGCCAGCAGCCAAGATACCAGGGGGTACGAGCAGTACTTC

J gene: TRBJ2-5
clone size: NA
V gene: TRBV6-6
D gene: TRBD1
CDR3 protein: CASSPRQGVGEETQYF
CDR3 DNA: TGTGCCAGCAGTCCCCGACAGGGAGTGGGTGAAGAGACCCAGTACTTC

J gene: TRBJ1-5
clone size: NA
V gene: TRBV27
D gene: NA
CDR3 protein: CASSLRGAGTLRQPQHF
CDR3 DNA: TGTGCCAGCAGTTTAAGGGGGGCAGGGACCCTTAGGCAGCCCCAGCATTTT

J gene: TRBJ1-6
clone size: NA
V gene: TRBV5-1
D gene: NA
CDR3 protein: CASSPRGRGDNSPLHF
CDR3 DNA: TGCGCCAGCAGCCCCAGGGGTCGAGGGGATAATTCACCCCTCCACTTT

J gene: TRBJ2-7
clone size: NA
V gene: TRBV29-1
D gene: NA
CDR3 protein: CSVEDGPSWDLSGEQYF
CDR3 DNA: TGCAGCGTTGAAGATGGGCCTTCCTGGGACCTCTCGGGGGAGCAGTACTTC

J gene: TRBJ1-1
clone size: NA
V gene: TRBV7-9
D gene: TRBD1
CDR3 protein: CASSDPGQEAFF
CDR3 DNA: TGTGCCAGCAGCGACCCGGGACAGGAAGCTTTCTTT

J gene: TRBJ1-1
clone size: few
V gene: TRBV7-3
D gene: TRBD1
CDR3 protein: CASSLTGPDTEAFF
CDR3 DNA: TGTGCCAGCAGCTTGACAGGGCCGGACACTGAAGCTTTCTTT

J gene: TRBJ2-5
clone size: NA
V gene: TRBV5-1
D gene: NA
CDR3 protein: CASSLQRETQYF
CDR3 DNA: TGCGCCAGCAGCTTGCAGAGGGAGACCCAGTACTTC

J gene: TRBJ1-4
clone size: NA
V gene: TRBV6-1
D gene: NA
CDR3 protein: CASSGQQTNEKLFF
CDR3 DNA: TGTGCCAGCTCAGGTCAACAAACTAATGAAAAACTGTTTTTT

J gene: TRBJ2-3
clone size: NA
V gene: TRBV5-1
D gene: NA
CDR3 protein: CASSLDAAWGTDTQYF
CDR3 DNA: TGCGCCAGCAGCTTGGACGCAGCGTGGGGGACGGATACGCAGTATTTT

J gene: TRBJ1-4
clone size: few
V gene: TRBV5-8
D gene: NA
CDR3 protein: CASSLGRAGNEKLFF
CDR3 DNA: TGTGCCAGCAGCTTGGGGCGGGCCGGCAATGAAAAACTGTTTTTT

J gene: TRBJ2-7
clone size: NA
V gene: TRBV6-1
D gene: NA
CDR3 protein: CASLRIPQGYEQYF
CDR3 DNA: TGTGCCAGTCTTCGGATCCCACAGGGCTACGAGCAGTACTTC

J gene: TRBJ2-1
clone size: once
V gene: TRBV5-4
D gene: NA
CDR3 protein: CASSFSGASSYNEQFF
CDR3 DNA: TGTGCCAGCAGCTTTTCAGGGGCAAGCTCCTACAATGAGCAGTTCTTC

J gene: TRBJ2-2
clone size: NA
V gene: TRBV7-3
D gene: NA
CDR3 protein: CASSTYPGDGELFF
CDR3 DNA: TGTGCCAGCAGCACATACCCAGGGGACGGGGAGCTGTTTTTT